These T cell receptor beta chains were read from a single sample in a study of OX40 agonist ivuxolimab in advanced cancers. Profiling relied on immunoSEQ multiplex PCR, and the TCRdb table lists in-frame clones only, not all of them. The table shows around 72,000 clones, with around 83% occurring only once. The sequences come from CD4+ or CD8+ T cells sorted from blood, collected in a trial of the OX40 agonist ivuxolimab. These receptors all come from an adult with an advanced solid tumor such as melanoma, head and neck, liver or kidney cancer. Each CDR3 is given with its conserved first and last residue. Each record gives: V gene, clone size, D gene, J gene, CDR3 DNA, CDR3 protein. The D gene is left open where the match is weak. Clone size is stated in some rows and not others, as once, few, many or a class when expanded.

TRBV6-6	NA	TRBD1	TRBJ2-3	TGTGCCAGCAGTTACTCGCAGGGGGCGGGTACGCAGTATTTT	CASSYSQGAGTQYF
TRBV19	NA	TRBD1	TRBJ2-1	TGTGCCAGTAGTGTCGACAGGGACTCCTACAATGAGCAGTTCTTC	CASSVDRDSYNEQFF
TRBV7-9	NA	NA	TRBJ1-5	TGTGCCAGCAGCCAAGGAGCTGGGCCCCAGCATTTT	CASSQGAGPQHF
TRBV6-1	once	TRBD1	TRBJ1-1	TGTGCCAGCAGTGGCCCGGGACAGGGGCCTGAAGCTTTCTTT	CASSGPGQGPEAFF
TRBV5-1	NA	TRBD1	TRBJ1-3	TGCGCCAGCAGCTTGGGTAGACAGGGCCCTGGAAACACCATATATTTT	CASSLGRQGPGNTIYF
TRBV18	NA	TRBD2	TRBJ2-4	TGTGCCAGTTCCAGTAGCGGGAGGGAAAACATTCAGTACTTC	CASSSSGRENIQYF
TRBV28	once	TRBD1	TRBJ2-7	TGTGCCAGCATGCCCAGCCCCGGACAGGGGGCCTACGAGCAGTACTTC	CASMPSPGQGAYEQYF
TRBV11-2	NA	TRBD1	TRBJ2-2	TGTGCCAGCAGCTTAGAGACAGGGAGTACCGGGGAGCTGTTTTTT	CASSLETGSTGELFF
TRBV28	NA	TRBD2	TRBJ2-1	TGTGCCAGCAGTGACGGAGAGCGGGAGATAAATGAGCAGTTCTTC	CASSDGEREINEQFF
TRBV7-2	NA	NA	TRBJ2-5	TGTGCCAGCAGCGGAGAGGAGACCCAGTACTTC	CASSGEETQYF
TRBV28	once	TRBD1	TRBJ2-7	TGTGCCAGCAAGGCAGGGGGCCTCTACGAGCAGTACTTC	CASKAGGLYEQYF
TRBV11-1	NA	TRBD2	TRBJ2-1	TGTGCCAGCAGCCAAGTGGGGGGGGCCTACAATGAGCAGTTCTTC	CASSQVGGAYNEQFF
TRBV7-9	NA	NA	TRBJ1-5	TGTGCCAGCAGCTTCTTCGATCAGCCCCAGCATTTT	CASSFFDQPQHF
TRBV2	few	TRBD1	TRBJ1-2	TGTGCCAGCAGTGTAGGACAGGGCCCCCACTATGGCTACACCTTC	CASSVGQGPHYGYTF
TRBV7-9	once	NA	TRBJ2-4	TGTGCCAGCAGCGCCTACAGGGCCCAAGCCAAAAACATTCAGTACTTC	CASSAYRAQAKNIQYF